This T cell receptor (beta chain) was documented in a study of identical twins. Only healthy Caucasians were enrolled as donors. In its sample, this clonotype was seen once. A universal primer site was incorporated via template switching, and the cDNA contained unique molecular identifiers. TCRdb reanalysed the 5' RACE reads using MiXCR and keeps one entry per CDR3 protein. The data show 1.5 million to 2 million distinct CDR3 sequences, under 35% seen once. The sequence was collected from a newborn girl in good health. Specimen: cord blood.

The CDR3 DNA follows: TGCAGTGCTAGTTCACACGTCGATACGCAGTATTTT. It is translated as CSASSHVDTQYF. The chain recombines TRBV20-1 with TRBJ2-3; D not certain. The V end was cut by 3 bases, the J end by 6 bases, with 10 bases between. The length of the CDR3 is 12 residues. Germline V CDR1 and CDR2: DFQATT, SNEGSKA (reference sequence).